Reported below is one TCR beta chain. Germline V gives CDR1 DFQATT, CDR2 SNEGSKA (reference sequence). The ends lost 2 bases at V and 9 bases at J; junction bases unmatched: 5. The CDR3 runs 13 residues. The data were taken from a study of blood T cells in healthy people across ages. Next came a second PCR, run for about 7 to 12 cycles, which used a sample-barcoded 5' primer along with a J-beta primer mix. Each CDR3 protein gets one entry after TCRdb re-called the 5' RACE reads with MiXCR. The table has under 1,100,000 distinct CDR3 sequences, almost 25% seen once. The same specimen was also included in a second study, on T cells of mothers and their children.

The material sequenced was blood. The clonotype originates from a girl aged 2 to 10 in good health. This chain joins TRBV20-1 and TRBJ2-5; 11 bases align to TRBD2. CDR3 sequence reads: CSARLAGGPPQYF. In DNA form, the CDR3 reads TGCAGTGCTAGACTAGCGGGGGGCCCTCCCCAGTACTTC.